These 27 T cell receptor beta chains originate from one sample sequenced in a study of Ad26.COV2.S vaccination and SARS-CoV-2 variants. Libraries were prepared by immunoSEQ multiplex PCR; TCRdb keeps only in-frame clonotypes and omits some of them. Seen here are approximately 500,000 clones, 87% observed once, and the top ten hold roughly 13%. Stated treatment: some 20 received Ad26.COV2.S at low or high dose, single or two shots; about 5 received placebo; per-sample allocation not given. Day 63 after the first injection of vaccine or placebo was the sampling time. This sample comprised peripheral blood, obtained in a trial of Ad26.COV2.S vaccine versus placebo. All receptors derive from a person aged 18-60 years who received the Ad26.COV2.S COVID-19 vaccine or a placebo.

The chain uses TRBV19 and TRBJ1-5; D is unresolved. Germline V gene lookup returns CDR1 LNHDA and CDR2 SQIVND (reference sequence). This CDR3 region has 15 residues. Trimming removed 5 bases from V and 0 bases from J, with 11 bases in between. CDR3 DNA sequence: TGTGCCAGTAGTGGGTCATCCAATAGCAATCAGCCCCAGCATTTT. Its protein is CASSGSSNSNQPQHF.

This clone has a handful of counts. V and J are TRBV2 and TRBJ2-1, with D unclear. The CDR3 is 14 amino acids. The germline V gene encodes CDR1 SNHLY and CDR2 FYNNEI. Trimming stripped 1 base from V and 5 bases from J, with 9 bases between. The CDR3 region is CASSEGLGNNEQFF. The CDR3 DNA sequence: TGTGCCAGCAGTGAAGGGCTAGGAAACAATGAGCAGTTCTTC.

The V call is TRBV5-1, the J call TRBJ2-7; 7 nucleotides match TRBD2. The germline V gene has CDR1 SGHRS and CDR2 YFSETQ. V was pared by 5 bases and J by 5 bases, with 7 bases of the junction left unmatched. This CDR3 has 13 residues. CDR3 bases: TGCGCCAGCAGTGATGGACTAGTTGACGAGCAGTACTTC. Protein: CASSDGLVDEQYF. Full variable domain (rest looked up from reference TRBV5-1 and TRBJ2-7): KAGVTQTPRYLIKTRGQQVTLSCSPISGHRSVSWYQQTPGQGLQFLFEYFSETQRNKGNFPGRFSGRQFSNSRSEMNVSTLELGDSALYLCASSDGLVDEQYFGPGTRLTVT.

The rearrangement joins TRBV6-5 to TRBJ2-1, with 8 bases identical to TRBD1. V shed 8 bases and J 6 bases; nucleotides not matched to a gene: 6. Germline V gene lookup returns CDR1 MNHEY and CDR2 SVGAGI. The length of the CDR3 is 13 residues. The CDR3 is CASGSRGLNEQFF. CDR3 coding DNA: TGTGCCAGCGGGTCCAGGGGGCTCAATGAGCAGTTCTTC.

This rearrangement joins TRBV7-8 to TRBJ1-1, with TRBD1 as a possible D gene (6 bases). CDR1 is SGHVS, CDR2 FQNEAQ, per germline. The CDR3 runs to 16 residues. V dropped 5 bases and J dropped 2 bases, with 18 bases sitting between them. CDR3: CASSPTRTERNTEAFF. The CDR3 DNA reads TGTGCCAGCAGCCCGACCAGGACAGAACGAAACACTGAAGCTTTCTTT.

V usage is TRBV10-3 and J usage is TRBJ2-1; perhaps TRBD1 as D (8 bases). With 3 bases removed from V and 9 bases from J, the gap between germline ends came to 24 bases. The germline V gene encodes CDR1 ENHRY and CDR2 SYGVKD. The CDR3 covers 17 residues. CDR3: CAISDPRQGRGGFEQFF. CDR3 sequence (DNA): TGTGCCATCAGTGACCCACGACAGGGGAGGGGCGGCTTTGAGCAGTTCTTC.

In nucleotides, the CDR3 is TGCAGCGTTGAAGATCTTGGGGGCTTTAGGGGCAATGAGCAGTTCTTC. Translated, it gives CSVEDLGGFRGNEQFF. This chain connects TRBV29-1 to TRBJ2-1, with D perhaps TRBD1 (6 bases). The germline V gene has CDR1 SQVTM and CDR2 ANQGSEA. V was pared by 0 bases and J by 6 bases, with 18 bases between. This CDR3 region has 16 residues.

The table lists this clone with a few counts. The chain employs TRBV27 and TRBJ2-7; TRBD1 aligns across 9 bases. The junction had 7 bases not matched to a gene; V was cut back by 5 bases and J by 5 bases. Germline lookup yields CDR1 MNHEY and CDR2 SMNVEV (reference sequence). The CDR3 consists of 14 residues. The CDR3 loop reads CASSGPGQGNEQYF. CDR3 bases: TGTGCCAGCAGTGGGCCGGGACAGGGCAACGAGCAGTACTTC.

The chain is built from TRBV5-5 and TRBJ2-5; D may be TRBD1 (6 bases). Germline V gene lookup returns CDR1 SGHKS and CDR2 YYEKEE (reference sequence). The V end lost 3 bases, the J end lost 5 bases, and 14 bases lay between the germline ends. The CDR3 runs 14 residues. The DNA of the CDR3 is TGTGCCAGCAGCTGGCAGGGGCGTTATGAGACCCAGTACTTC. Amino acid sequence: CASSWQGRYETQYF.

A few counts support this clone. The chain couples TRBV19 to TRBJ1-1; possibly TRBD1 for D (5 bases). The CDR3 length is 16 residues. In germline, CDR1 is LNHDA, CDR2 SQIVND (reference sequence). V was shortened by 7 bases and J by 5 bases, with 23 bases between the two germline ends. The CDR3 DNA is TGTGCCAGTATGTGGGGGTCGCCCCCAAAATTAACTGAAGCTTTCTTT. Its protein product is CASMWGSPPKLTEAFF.

The CDR3: CASSPQTGLNQPQHF. As DNA, the CDR3 is TGTGCCAGCAGTCCCCAGACAGGACTCAATCAGCCCCAGCATTTT. This chain joins TRBV28 and TRBJ1-5; possible D gene TRBD1, 6 bases. V lost 5 bases, J lost 3 bases, and 14 bases lay in between. The CDR3 runs 15 residues. Germline V gene sequence: CDR1 MDHEN, CDR2 SYDVKM.

The V gene is TRBV6-1, the J gene TRBJ2-7, with 9 bases aligning to TRBD2. Germline CDR1 and CDR2: MNHNS and SASEGT. The CDR3 runs 17 residues. The trim removed 0 bases at V and 2 bases at J, leaving 8 bases unmatched. The CDR3 coding sequence is TGTGCCAGCAGTGAAGCCCTAGCGGGGCCTAGGACCTACGAGCAGTACTTC. Protein sequence: CASSEALAGPRTYEQYF.

J is TRBJ2-7 and V is TRBV24-1, with 10 bases aligning to TRBD1. CDR3 length equals 13 residues. V was clipped by 9 bases and J by 6 bases; unmatched bases: 7. CDR1 and CDR2 (germline): KGHDR, SFDVKD. The CDR3 loop is CATSGTGVSEQYF. In DNA, the CDR3 is TGTGCCACCTCCGGGACAGGGGTCTCCGAGCAGTACTTC.

The genes are TRBV12-3 or TRBV12-4 and TRBJ1-2; D gene uncertain. Between the trimmed V and J ends, which lost 4 bases and 4 bases, there was a span of 7 bases. This CDR3 has 12 amino acids. The CDR3 region is CASSSNLYGYTF. The CDR3 nucleotides are TGTGCCAGCAGTTCGAATCTCTATGGCTACACCTTC.

The V and J genes are TRBV23-1 and TRBJ2-3; no reliable D call. TRBV23-1 is an ORF, and what it does is uncertain. V was trimmed by 10 bases and J by 0 bases, leaving 17 bases between them. This CDR3 has 15 residues. CDR3 residues: CATVIQASSTDTQYF. CDR3 DNA sequence: TGCGCCACCGTTATTCAGGCTTCTAGCACAGATACGCAGTATTTT.

The chain uses TRBV24-1 and TRBJ1-2; D is unclear. Deletions cut 5 bases from V and 2 bases from J, with 5 bases between. Germline CDR1 reads KGHDR; CDR2 reads SFDVKD. The CDR3 is made up of 12 amino acids. The CDR3 DNA reads TGTGCCACCAGTGGACCGAACTATGGCTACACCTTC. Its protein is CATSGPNYGYTF.

The J gene is TRBJ1-4, the V gene TRBV28, with a possible D match to TRBD1 (5 bases). Trimming took off 2 bases at V and 4 bases at J, with 17 bases between the two ends. This CDR3 has 17 amino acids. Per germline, CDR1 MDHEN and CDR2 SYDVKM. CDR3 nucleotides: TGTGCCAGCAGTTTAATCCCAACGACAGCGCTTAATGAAAAACTGTTTTTT. Encoded protein: CASSLIPTTALNEKLFF.

This rearrangement joins TRBV27 to TRBJ2-2, with 13 nucleotides matching TRBD2. CDR3 size: 18 residues. V was pared by 3 bases and J by 2 bases, with 6 bases of the junction left unmatched. Per the germline V gene, CDR1 is MNHEY and CDR2 is SMNVEV (reference sequence). CDR3 sequence reads: CASSFRGTSGVNTGELFF. In DNA form, the CDR3 reads TGTGCCAGCAGTTTTAGGGGGACTAGCGGGGTCAACACCGGGGAGCTGTTTTTT.

The chain recombines TRBV11-3 with TRBJ2-3; D is tentatively TRBD1 or TRBD2 (5 bases each). Germline CDR1 and CDR2: SGHNT and YENEEA. The CDR3 spans 17 residues. Trimming removed 4 bases at V and 5 bases at J, with 22 bases between. The CDR3 region is CASSSRSRGGEKDTQYF. The CDR3 DNA sequence: TGTGCCAGCAGCTCCCGAAGCCGGGGCGGAGAGAAAGATACGCAGTATTTT.

V is TRBV30 and J is TRBJ2-3, with TRBD2 matching over 7 bases. Germline CDR1 GTSNPN, CDR2 SVGIG (reference sequence). Trimming cost V 2 bases and J 0 bases; bases outside gene matches: 5. CDR3 length: 15 residues. CDR3 protein: CAWSSGRVSTDTQYF. In DNA form, the CDR3 reads TGTGCCTGGAGTTCGGGGAGGGTGAGCACAGATACGCAGTATTTT.

This chain uses TRBV6-5 with TRBJ1-2; perhaps TRBD1 as D (6 bases). Germline V gene sequence: CDR1 MNHEY, CDR2 SVGAGI. The V end was cut by 7 bases, the J end by 4 bases, with 13 bases between. This CDR3 contains 13 residues. This chain's CDR3 is CASTTAQGYGYTF. As DNA, the CDR3 is TGTGCCAGCACCACGGCACAGGGCTATGGCTACACCTTC.

The CDR3 coding sequence is TGTGCCACCAGTGATTACTCAACGGACCCCTACGAGCAGTACTTC. It translates to CATSDYSTDPYEQYF. The V call is TRBV24-1, the J call TRBJ2-7; D gene ambiguous. The germline gives CDR1 KGHDR, CDR2 SFDVKD. Trimming pared 2 bases from V and 2 bases from J, leaving 12 bases between. The CDR3 extends over 15 amino acids.

The chain's CDR3 is CASSLYGQGAQDTGELFF. CDR3 nucleotides: TGTGCCAGCAGTTTATACGGACAGGGGGCGCAGGACACCGGGGAGCTGTTTTTT. The chain recombines TRBV27 with TRBJ2-2; 11 positions match TRBD1. Germline V lookup: CDR1 MNHEY, CDR2 SMNVEV (reference sequence). The CDR3 is made up of 18 amino acids. Trimming removed 1 base from V and 3 bases from J; junction bases left unmatched: 7.

The chain carries TRBV3-1 (or the pseudogene TRBV3-2) and TRBJ2-4; no clear D. CDR3 length: 14 amino acids. Germline V CDR1 and CDR2: LGHDT, YNNKEL (reference sequence). The V end lost 1 base, the J end lost 4 bases, and 8 bases lay between the germline ends. The CDR3 loop is CASSQVGRKNIQYF. DNA of the CDR3: TGTGCCAGCAGCCAAGTGGGCAGAAAAAACATTCAGTACTTC.

The chain carries TRBV4-3 and TRBJ2-1; 8 bases map to TRBD2. V lost 3 bases and J lost 7; bases outside the gene matches: 5. CDR1 and CDR2 (germline): LGHNA, YSLEER. CDR3 length equals 14 residues. The CDR3 sequence: CASSQRAGGNEQFF. CDR3 DNA sequence: TGCGCCAGCAGCCAGAGGGCGGGAGGTAATGAGCAGTTCTTC.

The J gene is TRBJ2-1, the V gene TRBV5-1, with D perhaps being TRBD1 or TRBD2 (5 bases each). Trimming removed 6 bases at V and 6 bases at J, with 19 bases between. This CDR3 has 15 residues. Per germline, CDR1 SGHRS and CDR2 YFSETQ. For the CDR3, the DNA is TGCGCCAGCACTTCGTACTGGGGACCCGTCAATGAGCAGTTCTTC. Translated: CASTSYWGPVNEQFF.

The V and J genes are TRBV28 and TRBJ2-7; D possibly corresponds to TRBD2 (6 bases). Trimming stripped 4 bases from V and 0 bases from J, with 13 bases between. CDR1 MDHEN and CDR2 SYDVKM come from the germline V gene. This CDR3 has 15 residues. CDR3 coding DNA: TGTGCCAGCAGTTCGACGGGAGTGGGCTCCTACGAGCAGTACTTC. Protein: CASSSTGVGSYEQYF.